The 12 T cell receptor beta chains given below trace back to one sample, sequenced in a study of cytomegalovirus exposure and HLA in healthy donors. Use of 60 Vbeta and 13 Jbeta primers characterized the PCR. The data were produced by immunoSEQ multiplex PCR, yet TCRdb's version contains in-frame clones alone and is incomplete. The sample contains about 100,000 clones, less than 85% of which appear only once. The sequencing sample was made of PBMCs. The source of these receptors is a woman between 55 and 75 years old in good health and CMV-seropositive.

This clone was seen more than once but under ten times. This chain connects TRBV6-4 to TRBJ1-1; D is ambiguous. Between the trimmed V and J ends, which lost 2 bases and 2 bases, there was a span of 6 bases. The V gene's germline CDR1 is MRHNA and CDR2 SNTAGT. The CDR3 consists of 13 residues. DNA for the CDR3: TGTGCCAGCAGTGACGGAGCTAACACTGAAGCTTTCTTT. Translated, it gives CASSDGANTEAFF.

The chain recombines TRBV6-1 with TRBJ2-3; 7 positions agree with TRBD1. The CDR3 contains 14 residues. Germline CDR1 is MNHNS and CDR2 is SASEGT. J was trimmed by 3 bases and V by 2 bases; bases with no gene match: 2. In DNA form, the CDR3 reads TGTGCCAGCAGTGAAAGGACAGGTACAGATACGCAGTATTTT. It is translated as CASSERTGTDTQYF.

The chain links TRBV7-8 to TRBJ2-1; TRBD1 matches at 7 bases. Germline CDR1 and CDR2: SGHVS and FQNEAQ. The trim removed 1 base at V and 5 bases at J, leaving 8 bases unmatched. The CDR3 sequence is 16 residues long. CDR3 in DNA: TGTGCCAGCAGCTTAGTAGGTCGGACAGGCAACAATGAGCAGTTCTTC. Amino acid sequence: CASSLVGRTGNNEQFF.

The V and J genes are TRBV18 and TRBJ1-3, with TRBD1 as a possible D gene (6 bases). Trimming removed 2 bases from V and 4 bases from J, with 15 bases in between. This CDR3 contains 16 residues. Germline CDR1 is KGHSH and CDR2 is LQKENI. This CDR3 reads CASSPTLGGSGNTIYF. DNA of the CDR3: TGTGCCAGCTCACCAACGCTAGGGGGTTCCGGAAACACCATATATTTT.

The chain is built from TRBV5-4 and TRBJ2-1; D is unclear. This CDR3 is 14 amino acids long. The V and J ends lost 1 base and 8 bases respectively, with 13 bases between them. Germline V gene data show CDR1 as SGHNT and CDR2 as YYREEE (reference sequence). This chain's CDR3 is CASSLNKRSHEQFF. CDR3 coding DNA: TGTGCCAGCAGCTTGAACAAACGGAGCCATGAGCAGTTCTTC.

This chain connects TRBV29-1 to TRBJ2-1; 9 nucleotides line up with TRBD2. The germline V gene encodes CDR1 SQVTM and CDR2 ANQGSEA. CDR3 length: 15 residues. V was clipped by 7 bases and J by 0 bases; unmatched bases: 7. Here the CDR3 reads CSAGKGLASYNEQFF. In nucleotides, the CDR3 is TGCAGCGCCGGGAAGGGACTAGCCTCCTACAATGAGCAGTTCTTC.

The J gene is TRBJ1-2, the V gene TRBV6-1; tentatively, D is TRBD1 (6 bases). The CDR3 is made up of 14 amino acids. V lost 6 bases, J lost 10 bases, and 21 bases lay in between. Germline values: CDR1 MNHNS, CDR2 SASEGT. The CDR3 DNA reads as TGTGCCAGCAGGCCAAGACAGGACAGTATACTCTACACCTTC. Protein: CASRPRQDSILYTF.

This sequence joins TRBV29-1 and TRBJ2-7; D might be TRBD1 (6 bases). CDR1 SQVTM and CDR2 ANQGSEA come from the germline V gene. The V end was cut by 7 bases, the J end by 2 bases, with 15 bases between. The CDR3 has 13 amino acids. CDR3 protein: CSATMGAPYEQYF. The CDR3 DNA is TGCAGCGCCACAATGGGGGCCCCCTACGAGCAGTACTTC.

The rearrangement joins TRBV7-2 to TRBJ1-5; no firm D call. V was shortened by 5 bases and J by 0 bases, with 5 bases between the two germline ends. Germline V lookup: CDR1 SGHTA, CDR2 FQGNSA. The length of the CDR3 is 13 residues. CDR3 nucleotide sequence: TGTGCCAGCAGCCCGAGTAGCAATCAGCCCCAGCATTTT. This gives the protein CASSPSSNQPQHF.

The CDR3 loop reads CASSLLAGGLEQYF. In nucleotides, the CDR3 is TGCGCCAGCAGCTTGTTAGCGGGAGGGCTCGAGCAGTACTTC. The chain recombines TRBV5-1 with TRBJ2-5; 11 bases are a match to TRBD2. The J call may not be correct, given that the DNA end is closer to TRBJ2-7. Germline V gives CDR1 SGHRS, CDR2 YFSETQ. The CDR3 has 14 residues.

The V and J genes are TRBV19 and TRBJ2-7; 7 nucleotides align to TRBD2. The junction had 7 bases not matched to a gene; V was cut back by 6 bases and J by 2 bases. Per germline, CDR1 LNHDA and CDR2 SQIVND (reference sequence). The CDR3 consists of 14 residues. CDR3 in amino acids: CASRLGRGTYEQYF. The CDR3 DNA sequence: TGTGCCAGTAGATTAGGGAGGGGTACCTACGAGCAGTACTTC.

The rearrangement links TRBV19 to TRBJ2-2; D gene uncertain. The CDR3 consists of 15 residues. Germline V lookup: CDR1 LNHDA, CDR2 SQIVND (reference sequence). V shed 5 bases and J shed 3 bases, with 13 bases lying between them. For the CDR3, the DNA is TGTGCCAGTAGTTCTTTAGGTCTAGACACCGGGGAGCTGTTTTTT. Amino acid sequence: CASSSLGLDTGELFF.